A single sample gave rise to the 30 T cell receptor beta chains below, sequenced in a study of cytomegalovirus exposure and HLA in healthy donors. The study ran its PCR with 60 Vbeta and 13 Jbeta primers. Data came from immunoSEQ multiplex PCR; TCRdb stores just in-frame clones and leaves some out. The sample lists fewer than 100,000 clones; about three quarters were seen once. The sequenced sample consisted of PBMCs. These receptor sequences come from a man in his fifties or sixties in good health and CMV-seropositive.

V usage is TRBV10-3 and J usage is TRBJ2-7, with D maybe TRBD1 (5 bases). Germline CDR1 is ENHRY and CDR2 is SYGVKD. The germline V and J ends were trimmed by 0 bases and 1 base, with 16 bases remaining between them. This CDR3 has 17 residues. CDR3 coding DNA: TGTGCCATCAGTGAGTCCCTACAGGCCCTTCCTTCCTACGAGCAGTACTTC. The encoded protein is CAISESLQALPSYEQYF.

This sequence joins TRBV5-1 and TRBJ2-3; D not resolved. CDR3 size: 13 residues. With 0 bases removed from V and 2 bases from J, the gap between germline ends came to 4 bases. Germline CDR1 SGHRS, CDR2 YFSETQ. The DNA of the CDR3 is TGCGCCAGCAGCTTGGACTACACAGATACGCAGTATTTT. It codes for CASSLDYTDTQYF.

The rearrangement uses TRBV5-5 and TRBJ2-5, with a weak D call TRBD1 (5 bases). Germline-derived CDR1 and CDR2 are SGHKS and YYEKEE (reference sequence). The germline V and J ends were trimmed by 4 bases and 0 bases, with 10 bases remaining between them. The CDR3 spans 14 residues. DNA for the CDR3: TGTGCCAGCAGCGCCGACAGAAACCAAGAGACCCAGTACTTC. Translating it yields CASSADRNQETQYF.

The rearrangement uses TRBV2 and TRBJ1-3; tentatively, D is TRBD1 (6 bases). V was trimmed by 8 bases and J by 0 bases, leaving 14 bases between them. The CDR3 runs 15 residues. Germline values: CDR1 SNHLY, CDR2 FYNNEI. CDR3 region: CASLPWGLSGNTIYF. The CDR3, as DNA: TGTGCCAGCCTCCCGTGGGGGCTCTCTGGAAACACCATATATTTT.

The V call is TRBV28, the J call TRBJ1-2, with D possibly being TRBD1 (5 bases). Germline lookup yields CDR1 MDHEN and CDR2 SYDVKM. The CDR3 extends over 14 amino acids. The V end was cut by 7 bases, the J end by 2 bases, with 14 bases between. The CDR3 nucleotides read TGTGCCAGCATGGGTGGTTACAGGAACTATGGCTACACCTTC. Protein sequence: CASMGGYRNYGYTF.

V usage is TRBV21-1 and J usage is TRBJ2-4; the table assigns TRBD1, which was not confirmed against the DNA. TRBV21-1 has pseudogene status. The CDR3 covers 17 residues. The CDR3 coding sequence is TGTGCCAGCAGCGCTCGCCCGGGACAGGGATATTTGAACATTCAGTACTTC. It codes for CASSARPGQGYLNIQYF.

This clone has only a few counts. This chain joins TRBV6-1 and TRBJ2-7; 11 bases match TRBD1. CDR1 is MNHNS, CDR2 SASEGT, per germline. The CDR3 is 15 residues long. The ends lost 4 bases at V and 2 bases at J; junction bases unmatched: 4. The CDR3 loop is CASSGTGGSPYEQYF. The CDR3 DNA is TGTGCCAGCAGTGGGACAGGGGGCTCGCCCTACGAGCAGTACTTC.

This clone was recorded once. The CDR3 here is CASSPPRTRDRNQPQHF. For the CDR3, the DNA is TGTGCCAGCAGCCCCCCCAGAACCCGGGACAGGAATCAGCCCCAGCATTTT. This chain connects TRBV7-3 to TRBJ1-5; 8 positions match TRBD1. Trimming at V came to 5 bases and at J to 4 bases, leaving 13 bases not matched to a gene. CDR3 length equals 17 residues. The germline V gene has CDR1 SGHTA and CDR2 FQGTGA.

The chain carries TRBV19 and TRBJ2-6, with D possibly being TRBD1 (6 bases). Per germline, CDR1 LNHDA and CDR2 SQIVND (reference sequence). The CDR3 loop spans 19 amino acids. Trimming shortened V by 1 base and J by 2 bases, and 18 bases separated the two germline ends. The CDR3 loop is CASSIGSSTGVAGANVLTF. In DNA form, the CDR3 reads TGTGCCAGTAGTATAGGGTCATCGACAGGAGTAGCTGGGGCCAACGTCCTGACTTTC.

The chain recombines TRBV5-1 with TRBJ2-3; perhaps TRBD1 as D (6 bases). The CDR3 is 15 residues long. Germline CDR1 and CDR2: SGHRS and YFSETQ. V was shortened by 1 base and J by 2 bases, with 11 bases between the two germline ends. In DNA form, the CDR3 reads TGCGCCAGCAGCTTGAAGACAGGCTTCACAGATACGCAGTATTTT. Encoded protein: CASSLKTGFTDTQYF.

The chain combines TRBV4-3 with TRBJ1-1; the D is unclear. The CDR3 extends over 13 amino acids. Germline-derived CDR1 and CDR2 are LGHNA and YSLEER. V was clipped by 0 bases and J by 6 bases, with 8 bases between them. DNA of the CDR3: TGCGCCAGCAGCCAAGATCTATTTCCTGAAGCTTTCTTT. Protein sequence: CASSQDLFPEAFF.

V and J are TRBV9 and TRBJ2-4, with TRBD2 identical over 7 bases. The CDR3 extends over 13 amino acids. Germline CDR1 SGDLS, CDR2 YYNGEE. Losses at the gene ends were 3 bases for V and 12 bases for J; bases not matched to a gene: 9. CDR3 sequence: CASSAQGGSHQYF. The CDR3 DNA sequence: TGTGCCAGCAGCGCCCAGGGAGGGTCCCATCAGTACTTC.

This CDR3 is CASHRVDYGYTF. The CDR3 DNA reads TGTGCCAGCCACAGGGTGGACTATGGCTACACCTTC. The chain combines TRBV6-1 with TRBJ1-2, with D perhaps TRBD1 (6 bases). The CDR3 is made up of 12 amino acids. Germline V CDR1 and CDR2: MNHNS, SASEGT. V dropped 8 bases and J dropped 3 bases, with 10 bases sitting between them.

This chain connects TRBV12-5 to TRBJ2-2, with D unclear. The CDR3 is 12 residues long. CDR1 LGHNT and CDR2 FRNRAP come from the germline V gene. Trimming took 6 bases from V and 4 from J, leaving 6 bases between them. The CDR3 spells CASGMSTGELFF. The CDR3 nucleotides read TGTGCTAGTGGAATGAGCACCGGGGAGCTGTTTTTT.

J is TRBJ1-1 and V is TRBV30, with a possible D match to TRBD1 (6 bases). V gave up 6 bases and J gave up 3 bases, with 17 bases separating them. Germline CDR1 reads GTSNPN; CDR2 reads SVGIG (reference sequence). The CDR3 length is 14 residues. CDR3 sequence reads: CACLCGRGDTEAFF. The CDR3 DNA reads TGTGCCTGTCTGTGTGGGAGGGGGGACACTGAAGCTTTCTTT.

V and J are TRBV29-1 and TRBJ1-1; TRBD1 aligns across 9 bases. The length of the CDR3 is 14 residues. The germline V gene encodes CDR1 SQVTM and CDR2 ANQGSEA. J was trimmed by 4 bases and V by 5 bases; bases with no gene match: 8. CDR3: CSVRTGGSGTEAFF. Written as DNA, the CDR3 is TGCAGCGTTAGAACAGGGGGCTCGGGCACTGAAGCTTTCTTT.

About this clone itself: The sample has other DNA sequences that encode this CDR3 too. The gene calls are TRBV29-1 and TRBJ2-2; perhaps TRBD2 as D (7 bases). The germline V gene has CDR1 SQVTM and CDR2 ANQGSEA. V lost 2 bases, J lost 7 bases, and 14 bases lay in between. The CDR3 is 14 residues long. DNA for the CDR3: TGCAGCGTTGAAAAGGGGGGGGGAGTCGGGGAGCTGTTTTTT. It is translated as CSVEKGGGVGELFF.

The gene calls are TRBV11-3 and TRBJ1-1; unclear D gene. V was shortened by 0 bases and J by 5 bases, with 7 bases between the two germline ends. Germline lookup yields CDR1 SGHNT and CDR2 YENEEA. The CDR3 spans 13 residues. DNA of the CDR3: TGTGCCAGCAGCTTAGATCCGGTTACTGAAGCTTTCTTT. This codes for CASSLDPVTEAFF. The entire variable domain, with the rest obtained from reference TRBV11-3 and TRBJ1-1, is as follows: EAGVVQSPRYKIIEKKQPVAFWCNPISGHNTLYWYLQNLGQGPELLIRYENEEAVDDSQLPKDRFSAERLKGVDSTLKIQPAELGDSAVYLCASSLDPVTEAFFGQGTRLTVV.

CDR3 loop: CASSFRTGELETQYF. The CDR3 nucleotides are TGCGCCAGCAGCTTCAGGACAGGGGAGTTAGAGACCCAGTACTTC. This chain uses TRBV5-1 with TRBJ2-5, with 9 nucleotides matching TRBD1. The ends lost 2 bases at V and 4 bases at J; junction bases unmatched: 6. CDR1 is SGHRS, CDR2 YFSETQ, per germline. The CDR3 runs 15 residues.

CDR3 protein: CASRALAGGGSEQYF. As DNA, the CDR3 is TGTGCCAGCAGGGCGCTAGCGGGCGGGGGTAGCGAGCAGTACTTC. The chain joins TRBV2 to TRBJ2-5, with 8 bases lining up with TRBD2. TRBJ2-7 matches the DNA end more closely, so the J call is doubtful. Per germline, CDR1 SNHLY and CDR2 FYNNEI. CDR3 length: 15 residues.

The chain is built from TRBV7-2 and TRBJ2-3; tentative D call: TRBD2 (6 bases). Deletions cut 2 bases from V and 4 bases from J, with 16 bases between. The CDR3 totals 16 residues. Germline CDR1 reads SGHTA; CDR2 reads FQGNSA. The CDR3 spells CASSLMRWGGADTQYF. The CDR3 nucleotides read TGTGCCAGCAGCTTAATGAGGTGGGGCGGGGCAGATACGCAGTATTTT.

The table lists this clone with many counts. This rearrangement joins TRBV19 to TRBJ1-1; no firm D call. The CDR3 consists of 15 residues. V was cut by 3 bases and J by 1 base, with 12 bases left in between. Germline loops: CDR1 LNHDA, CDR2 SQIVND (reference sequence). CDR3 region: CASSIAGSGNTEAFF. As DNA, the CDR3 is TGTGCCAGTAGTATTGCGGGGTCGGGGAACACTGAAGCTTTCTTT. Together with reference TRBV19 and TRBJ1-1, the CDR3 gives the full variable domain: DGGITQSPKYLFRKEGQNVTLSCEQNLNHDAMYWYRQDPGQGLRLIYYSQIVNDFQKGDIAEGYSVSREKKESFPLTVTSAQKNPTAFYLCASSIAGSGNTEAFFGQGTRLTVV.

The chain carries TRBV7-3 and TRBJ1-6, with D unclear. Germline V lookup: CDR1 SGHTA, CDR2 FQGTGA. The CDR3 spans 15 residues. With 5 bases removed from V and 4 bases from J, the gap between germline ends came to 12 bases. The CDR3 region has the DNA TGTGCCAGCAGCCCCGGTGCGAAGTATAATTCACCCCTCCACTTT. It yields the protein CASSPGAKYNSPLHF.

The chain links TRBV9 to TRBJ2-1; 7 bases map to TRBD1. Trimming removed 1 base from V and 4 bases from J; junction bases left unmatched: 8. The CDR3 is 16 residues long. Germline V lookup: CDR1 SGDLS, CDR2 YYNGEE. CDR3 nucleotide sequence: TGTGCCAGCAGCGTATCAATGGGACAGAAATACAATGAGCAGTTCTTC. Its protein product is CASSVSMGQKYNEQFF.

The chain couples TRBV6-6 to TRBJ1-1; D not resolved. The CDR3 covers 13 residues. Germline V gene sequence: CDR1 MNHNY, CDR2 SVGAGI (reference sequence). The V and J ends lost 2 bases and 1 base respectively, with 5 bases between them. CDR3 sequence: CASSYNGNTEAFF. Written as DNA, the CDR3 is TGTGCCAGCAGTTACAACGGGAACACTGAAGCTTTCTTT.

The chain joins TRBV5-1 to TRBJ2-3; D ambiguous. This CDR3 is built from 15 residues. The germline V gene has CDR1 SGHRS and CDR2 YFSETQ. V gave up 0 bases and J gave up 0 bases, with 8 bases separating them. CDR3 region: CASSLDAGSTDTQYF. The CDR3 DNA reads TGCGCCAGCAGCTTGGATGCCGGGAGCACAGATACGCAGTATTTT.

CDR3 DNA: TGTGCCAGCAGCTTAGAGCGAGAAGAGACCCAGTACTTC. Its protein product is CASSLEREETQYF. This chain uses TRBV7-2 with TRBJ2-5, with no clear D. The V gene lost 1 base and the J gene lost 3 bases, with 6 bases spanning the gap. The CDR3 contains 13 residues. Germline V CDR1 and CDR2: SGHTA, FQGNSA.

The J gene is TRBJ1-2, the V gene TRBV29-1; perhaps TRBD1 as D (6 bases). The CDR3 spans 13 residues. Per the germline V gene, CDR1 is SQVTM and CDR2 is ANQGSEA. Trimming took off 7 bases at V and 4 bases at J, with 16 bases between the two ends. In DNA form, the CDR3 reads TGCAGCGCCCCAGACAGGTTTGGCTATGGCTACACCTTC. Its translation: CSAPDRFGYGYTF.

The V gene is TRBV6-1, the J gene TRBJ1-2; 10 nucleotides agree with TRBD1. CDR1 MNHNS and CDR2 SASEGT come from the germline V gene. V dropped 4 bases and J dropped 4; count of bases not matched to a gene: 6. This CDR3 is built from 15 residues. This chain's CDR3 is CASSGWTGGIYGYTF. The CDR3 region has the DNA TGTGCCAGCAGTGGGTGGACAGGGGGGATCTATGGCTACACCTTC.

V is TRBV7-9 and J is TRBJ1-5; D gene uncertain. V lost 5 bases and J lost 4, with 9 bases in between. CDR1 and CDR2 (germline): SEHNR, FQNEAQ (reference sequence). The CDR3 totals 13 residues. CDR3 nucleotides: TGTGCCAGCAGCCCAAACTGGAATCAGCCCCAGCATTTT. Translation gives CASSPNWNQPQHF.